This T cell receptor (beta chain) derives from a study of CD8+ T cells in alopecia areata. Study-level background: Treated patients took oral tofacitinib at 5 to 10 mg twice daily.

Isolated RNA was reverse transcribed into cDNA used as the sequencing template. Profiled with immunoSEQ multiplex PCR; TCRdb holds only in-frame clones, not every one. The sample consists of 160,000 or so clones, 45% to 60% of them appearing once. CDR1 DFQATT and CDR2 SNEGSKA come from the germline V gene (reference sequence). Trimming took off 3 bases at V and 6 bases at J, with 8 bases between the two ends. The CDR3 covers 11 residues. Both peripheral blood and punch biopsies of lesional scalp skin were obtained from patients who had alopecia areata. Investigators sorted PBMCs to obtain both CD4+ and CD8+ T cells.

This sequence was found in a human donor with alopecia areata. Source: CD8+ T cells sorted from blood, taken at week 0. The V and J genes are TRBV20-1 and TRBJ1-1; the D gene is possibly TRBD1 (5 bases). The CDR3 coding sequence is TGCAGTGCTAGCTGGGGGGCTGAAGCTTTCTTT. Translated, it gives CSASWGAEAFF.